The 19 T cell receptor beta chains in this list originate from one sample, sequenced in a study of cytomegalovirus exposure and HLA in healthy donors. PCR employed 60 Vbeta and 13 Jbeta primers. TCRdb's copy holds only in-frame clones and misses some; the assay was immunoSEQ multiplex PCR. The listing contains some 110,000 clones. Sequences were obtained from PBMCs. The receptors originated from a man aged 35-49 years in good health and CMV-seropositive.

The chain combines TRBV11-1 with TRBJ2-1; 7 bases fit TRBD2. Germline CDR1 reads SGHAT; CDR2 reads FQDESV (reference sequence). Trimming cost V 5 bases and J 1 base; bases outside gene matches: 2. The CDR3 spans 14 residues. The CDR3 reads CASSGGSSYNEQFF. CDR3 nucleotides: TGTGCCAGCAGCGGCGGGAGTTCCTACAATGAGCAGTTCTTC.

This chain joins TRBV6-1 and TRBJ2-3; the match to TRBD2 covers 9 bases. Germline lookup yields CDR1 MNHNS and CDR2 SASEGT. The length of the CDR3 is 16 residues. With 0 bases clipped from V and 5 bases from J, the junction kept 6 bases outside the gene matches. The CDR3 reads CASSEARLAGIDTQYF. The CDR3 bases are TGTGCCAGCAGTGAAGCGCGGCTAGCGGGAATAGATACGCAGTATTTT.

The J gene is TRBJ1-5, the V gene TRBV19, with TRBD1 identical over 11 bases. This CDR3 has 16 residues. V trimming: 5 bases; J trimming: 5 bases; junction bases outside the gene matches: 8. Looked up from germline, CDR1 is LNHDA and CDR2 is SQIVND (reference sequence). The CDR3, as DNA: TGTGCCAGTAGTCCCTACCGGGACAGGGGGTATCAGCCCCAGCATTTT. Residues: CASSPYRDRGYQPQHF.

CDR3 coding DNA: TGTGCCAGCAGTGACTCCTCCTACCACGAGCAGTACTTC. It specifies CASSDSSYHEQYF. The V call is TRBV2, the J call TRBJ2-5; no clear D. The end of the DNA fits TRBJ2-7 better, so the J call may be wrong. Germline V gene data show CDR1 as SNHLY and CDR2 as FYNNEI. The CDR3 is made up of 13 amino acids.

The J gene is TRBJ1-1, the V gene TRBV7-2, with D possibly being TRBD1 (6 bases). Per germline, CDR1 SGHTA and CDR2 FQGNSA. This CDR3 comprises 15 residues. With 2 bases removed from V and 6 bases from J, the gap between germline ends came to 16 bases. CDR3 residues: CASSLIQGSAPEAFF. The CDR3 coding sequence is TGTGCCAGCAGCTTAATACAGGGTAGCGCGCCTGAAGCTTTCTTT.

The rearrangement links TRBV28 to TRBJ1-1; D is perhaps TRBD1 (5 bases). Germline V gives CDR1 MDHEN, CDR2 SYDVKM. Trimming left V 7 bases short and J 4 bases short, with 16 bases between. The CDR3 consists of 14 residues. The CDR3 reads CASTPRGGTTEAFF. CDR3 nucleotide sequence: TGTGCCAGCACCCCTCGGGGGGGGACCACTGAAGCTTTCTTT. The variable domain in full, completed from reference TRBV28 and TRBJ1-1, reads DVKVTQSSRYLVKRTGEKVFLECVQDMDHENMFWYRQDPGLGLRLIYFSYDVKMKEKGDIPEGYSVSREKKERFSLILESASTNQTSMYLCASTPRGGTTEAFFGQGTRLTVV.

The V call is TRBV7-9, the J call TRBJ2-2, with 7 bases identical to TRBD1. Germline CDR1 and CDR2: SEHNR and FQNEAQ (reference sequence). V trimming: 1 base; J trimming: 6 bases; junction bases outside the gene matches: 5. This CDR3 region has 15 residues. The chain's CDR3 is CASSLGTGDSGELFF. The DNA of the CDR3 is TGTGCCAGCAGCTTAGGGACAGGCGATTCCGGGGAGCTGTTTTTT.

A note on this clone: At the DNA level, this CDR3 is encoded by other sequences in the same sample as well. The gene calls are TRBV7-9 and TRBJ2-7, with D unclear. This CDR3 is built from 15 residues. Germline V lookup: CDR1 SEHNR, CDR2 FQNEAQ (reference sequence). With 0 bases removed from V and 1 base from J, the gap between germline ends came to 10 bases. The CDR3 sequence: CASSLAWAGSYEQYF. The DNA for the CDR3 is TGTGCCAGCAGCTTAGCATGGGCCGGTTCCTACGAGCAGTACTTC.

The chain joins TRBV11-1 to TRBJ2-5, with a possible D match to TRBD1 (6 bases). The V gene lost 6 bases and the J gene lost 4 bases, with 9 bases spanning the gap. Germline V gene sequence: CDR1 SGHAT, CDR2 FQDESV (reference sequence). The CDR3 spans 12 residues. In DNA, the CDR3 is TGTGCCAGCAGAAGAGGGGGAGAGACCCAGTACTTC. Protein: CASRRGGETQYF.

J is TRBJ2-5 and V is TRBV5-4; D perhaps matches TRBD1 (6 bases). Germline values: CDR1 SGHNT, CDR2 YYREEE (reference sequence). The CDR3 has 14 residues. Trimming removed 0 bases from V and 4 bases from J, with 10 bases in between. The CDR3 sequence is CASSLDRERETQYF. CDR3 nucleotides: TGTGCCAGCAGCTTGGACAGGGAAAGAGAGACCCAGTACTTC.

V and J are TRBV19 and TRBJ1-5; D gene ambiguous. CDR3 size: 15 residues. Germline V gene sequence: CDR1 LNHDA, CDR2 SQIVND (reference sequence). V lost 4 bases and J lost 0, with 10 bases in between. Written as DNA, the CDR3 is TGTGCCAGTAGTACCGAGTCGAATAGCAATCAGCCCCAGCATTTT. Translation: CASSTESNSNQPQHF.

The chain is built from TRBV6-1 and TRBJ1-4, with no clear D. V was trimmed by 7 bases and J by 0 bases, leaving 12 bases between them. Germline loops: CDR1 MNHNS, CDR2 SASEGT. The CDR3 runs 15 residues. Here the CDR3 reads CASKYVAPTNEKLFF. The CDR3 region has the DNA TGTGCCAGCAAGTACGTGGCACCAACTAATGAAAAACTGTTTTTT.

V and J are TRBV2 and TRBJ2-2, with a tentative D call TRBD1 (5 bases). V lost 5 bases and J 5 bases, leaving 6 bases between the germline ends. The germline gives CDR1 SNHLY, CDR2 FYNNEI. CDR3 length: 12 residues. CDR3 residues: CASSRGTGELFF. The CDR3 coding sequence is TGTGCCAGCAGTAGGGGAACCGGGGAGCTGTTTTTT. The full variable domain, rest sourced from reference TRBV2 and TRBJ2-2, is EPEVTQTPSHQVTQMGQEVILRCVPISNHLYFYWYRQILGQKVEFLVSFYNNEISEKSEIFDDQFSVERPDGSNFTLKIRSTKLEDSAMYFCASSRGTGELFFGEGSRLTVL.

CDR3 sequence (DNA): TGCAGCGTTGTCATCAGGGAAGGTCAGCCCCAGCATTTT. Translated, it gives CSVVIREGQPQHF. The chain combines TRBV29-1 with TRBJ1-5; tentatively, D is TRBD1 (5 bases). The CDR3 extends over 13 amino acids. Germline V gives CDR1 SQVTM, CDR2 ANQGSEA. V was clipped by 4 bases and J by 6 bases, with 13 bases between them.

The chain has TRBV27 and TRBJ1-2; possible D gene TRBD1, 6 bases. CDR1 and CDR2 (germline): MNHEY, SMNVEV (reference sequence). V dropped 2 bases and J dropped 8 bases, with 18 bases sitting between them. The CDR3 totals 15 residues. CDR3 DNA sequence: TGTGCCAGCAGTTTAACTCAAGGCGGGAGGGGGGGCTACACCTTC. Translated: CASSLTQGGRGGYTF.

The V call is TRBV7-3, the J call TRBJ2-3; 11 bases fit TRBD2. Germline lookup yields CDR1 SGHTA and CDR2 FQGTGA. This CDR3 contains 18 residues. J was trimmed by 0 bases and V by 6 bases; bases with no gene match: 11. The DNA for the CDR3 is TGTGCCAGCAGTGACAGATCCGGGACTAGCGGCAGCACAGATACGCAGTATTTT. This codes for CASSDRSGTSGSTDTQYF.

This chain connects TRBV15 to TRBJ2-7; 7 bases are shared with TRBD1. The CDR3 contains 19 residues. Germline CDR1 is LNHNV and CDR2 is YYDKDF (reference sequence). Germline trimming cut 0 bases from V and 0 bases from J; bases unmatched to any gene: 14. In nucleotides, the CDR3 is TGTGCCACCAGCAGAGAAGGGGGACAGTTCCCAACGAGCTCCTACGAGCAGTACTTC. Encoded protein: CATSREGGQFPTSSYEQYF.

For this clone: The sample contains more than one DNA sequence encoding this CDR3. V and J are TRBV5-5 and TRBJ1-1; tentatively, D is TRBD1 (6 bases). Germline values: CDR1 SGHKS, CDR2 YYEKEE (reference sequence). The V gene lost 0 bases and the J gene lost 1 base, with 10 bases spanning the gap. CDR3 length: 15 residues. The CDR3 coding sequence is TGTGCCAGCAGCTTGGTAGGGACACCGAACACTGAAGCTTTCTTT. Residues: CASSLVGTPNTEAFF.

This chain links TRBV5-8 with TRBJ1-4, with D possibly TRBD1 on 6 matching bases. The V gene's germline CDR1 is SGHTS and CDR2 YDEGEE. This CDR3 comprises 17 residues. V lost 4 bases, J lost 8 bases, and 24 bases lay in between. The CDR3 protein is CASSTLGGATLREKLFF. As DNA, the CDR3 is TGTGCCAGCAGCACCTTAGGGGGGGCGACCCTTCGGGAAAAACTGTTTTTT.